One sample yielded the 7 T cell receptor beta chains listed below, sequenced in a study of OX40 agonist ivuxolimab in advanced cancers. The method was immunoSEQ multiplex PCR; TCRdb's version includes in-frame clones alone and lacks a portion of them. Here the sample spans around 29,000 clones, about 86% being singletons. The specimen was CD4+ or CD8+ T cells sorted from blood, collected in a trial of the OX40 agonist ivuxolimab. The receptor set was obtained from an adult with an advanced solid tumor such as melanoma, head and neck, liver or kidney cancer.

The chain uses TRBV5-1 and TRBJ2-4, with TRBD2 identical over 7 bases. Germline assignment: CDR1 SGHRS and CDR2 YFSETQ. The CDR3 is 17 amino acids. Trimming took 4 bases from V and 2 from J; bases not matched to a gene: 12. The CDR3 spells CASSPLEKRGTKNIQYF. Written as DNA, the CDR3 is TGCGCCAGCAGCCCGCTGGAGAAGCGGGGAACCAAAAACATTCAGTACTTC.

J is TRBJ1-1 and V is TRBV6-5; D uncertain. Trimming shortened V by 2 bases and J by 3 bases, and 7 bases separated the two germline ends. Germline V gene lookup returns CDR1 MNHEY and CDR2 SVGAGI. The CDR3 is made up of 13 amino acids. The CDR3 region is CASSYQEHTEAFF. CDR3 nucleotides: TGTGCCAGCAGTTACCAGGAACACACTGAAGCTTTCTTT.

CDR3 sequence reads: CASSSTITRMNTEAFF. CDR3 DNA sequence: TGTGCCAGCAGCTCTACAATCACCAGAATGAACACTGAAGCTTTCTTT. The chain employs TRBV4-2 and TRBJ1-1, with D unresolved. Per germline, CDR1 LGHNA and CDR2 YNFKEQ. V was shortened by 5 bases and J by 0 bases, with 16 bases between the two germline ends. The CDR3 totals 16 residues.

The V call is TRBV11-2, the J call TRBJ2-7, with 10 positions matching TRBD1. Per the germline V gene, CDR1 is SGHAT and CDR2 is FQNNGV. This CDR3 contains 15 residues. Losses at the gene ends were 6 bases for V and 2 bases for J; bases not matched to a gene: 7. CDR3 residues: CASSSGTGVPYEQYF. The CDR3 DNA reads as TGTGCCAGCAGTTCCGGGACAGGGGTACCCTACGAGCAGTACTTC.

The chain uses TRBV5-6 and TRBJ2-2, with D unclear. Germline CDR1 reads SGHDT; CDR2 reads YYEEEE. Trimming shortened V by 4 bases and J by 0 bases, and 7 bases separated the two germline ends. CDR3 length: 14 residues. Here the CDR3 DNA reads TGTGCCAGCAGCATCCGACCGAACACCGGGGAGCTGTTTTTT. This sequence encodes CASSIRPNTGELFF. Complete variable domain (other parts from reference TRBV5-6 and TRBJ2-2): DAGVTQSPTHLIKTRGQQVTLRCSPKSGHDTVSWYQQALGQGPQFIFQYYEEEERQRGNFPDRFSGHQFPNYSSELNVNALLLGDSALYLCASSIRPNTGELFFGEGSRLTVL.

The genes are TRBV4-1 and TRBJ2-7, with 9 bases aligning to TRBD1. Germline-derived CDR1 and CDR2 are MGHRA and YSYEKL. V lost 6 bases and J lost 1; bases outside the gene matches: 4. CDR3 length: 14 residues. The CDR3 sequence: CASRAGTGSYEQYF. CDR3 DNA sequence: TGCGCCAGCAGGGCCGGGACAGGGTCCTACGAGCAGTACTTC.

The rearrangement uses TRBV13 and TRBJ1-2; D is uncertain. Deletions cut 5 bases from V and 2 bases from J, with 15 bases between. Germline values: CDR1 PRHDT, CDR2 FYEKMQ (reference sequence). The CDR3 has 15 amino acids. The CDR3 spells CASSLTYPDNYGYTF. For the CDR3, the DNA is TGTGCCAGCAGCCTAACCTACCCAGACAACTATGGCTACACCTTC. Looking up the rest from reference TRBV13 and TRBJ1-2 gives the full variable domain: AAGVIQSPRHLIKEKRETATLKCYPIPRHDTVYWYQQGPGQDPQFLISFYEKMQSDKGSIPDRFSAQQFSDYHSELNMSSLELGDSALYFCASSLTYPDNYGYTFGSGTRLTVV.